The rows below give T cell receptor beta chains drawn from one sample of a study of molecular identifiers for immune sequencing clone quantification. TCRdb ran MiXCR on the PCR reads and lists one entry per CDR3 protein. Of about 320,000 distinct CDR3 sequences in the sample, over 20% were seen once. The sample taken for sequencing was naive CD8+ T cells from blood, with Jurkat cell RNA spiked in. These receptors were taken from a human donor in good health. Some libraries in this study had Jurkat cell RNA spiked in. CDR3s include the opening cysteine and the closing phenylalanine or tryptophan. A D gene is named only where the DNA matches it firmly. Rows give clone size only sometimes, using once, few, many, or a class for an expanded clone.

V	D	J	size	CDR3	DNA
TRBV7-9	.	TRBJ2-7	many	CASSLGPPTYYEQYF	TGTGCCAGCAGCTTAGGCCCCCCGACCTACTACGAGCAGTACTTC
TRBV4-3	TRBD1	TRBJ2-3	.	CASSQTWTGGLGTDTQYF	TGCGCCAGCAGCCAAACGTGGACAGGGGGCCTCGGCACAGATACGCAGTATTTT
TRBV7-9	.	TRBJ2-1	few	CASSLRDFSYNEQFF	TGTGCCAGCAGCTTAAGGGACTTCTCCTACAATGAGCAGTTCTTC
TRBV5-6	TRBD1	TRBJ2-7	many	CASSPTGVDEQYF	TGTGCCAGCAGCCCGACAGGGGTCGACGAGCAGTACTTC
TRBV6-5	TRBD1	TRBJ1-5	few	CASSRRGQGADQPQHF	TGTGCCAGCAGCAGACGGGGGCAGGGGGCGGATCAGCCCCAGCATTTT
TRBV27	.	TRBJ1-6	once	CASSFSRSVNSPLHF	TGTGCCAGCAGTTTTTCTCGGAGCGTGAATTCACCCCTCCACTTT
TRBV7-6	.	TRBJ2-7	few	CASSLAGTGEQYF	TGTGCCAGCAGCTTAGCTGGGACCGGCGAGCAGTACTTC
TRBV7-2	.	TRBJ2-7	many	CASSSGAGYEQYF	TGTGCCAGCAGCTCCGGGGCCGGGTACGAGCAGTACTTC
TRBV4-3	.	TRBJ1-5	.	CASSQEWIGHSNQPQHF	TGCGCCAGCAGCCAAGAATGGATAGGCCATAGCAATCAGCCCCAGCATTTT
TRBV19	TRBD2	TRBJ2-1	.	CASSMVAGGDNEQFF	TGTGCCAGTAGTATGGTAGCGGGGGGTGACAATGAGCAGTTCTTC
TRBV5-1	.	TRBJ2-7	many	CASSLAWGAYEQYF	TGCGCCAGCAGCTTGGCCTGGGGGGCCTACGAGCAGTACTTC
TRBV29-1	.	TRBJ1-1	few	CSVDSGGTEAFF	TGCAGCGTCGACAGCGGAGGCACTGAAGCTTTCTTT
TRBV11-3	.	TRBJ2-3	.	CASSLEGPDTQYF	TGTGCCAGCAGCTTAGAGGGACCAGATACGCAGTATTTT
TRBV4-3	TRBD1	TRBJ1-1	.	CASSHGTGGLNTEAFF	TGCGCCAGCAGCCACGGGACAGGGGGGTTGAACACTGAAGCTTTCTTT
TRBV7-9	.	TRBJ1-1	.	CARSLVAEAFF	TGTGCCCGCAGCTTAGTCGCTGAAGCTTTCTTT
TRBV4-1	.	TRBJ2-7	few	CASSQYDNYEQYF	TGCGCCAGCAGCCAATACGACAACTACGAGCAGTACTTC
TRBV2	.	TRBJ1-5	few	CASSDSQDHQPQHF	TGTGCCAGCAGTGACAGCCAGGACCATCAGCCCCAGCATTTT
TRBV6-2/TRBV6-3	.	TRBJ2-3	many	CASSYNSDTQYF	TGTGCCAGCAGTTACAACTCAGATACGCAGTATTTT
TRBV9	TRBD1	TRBJ1-5	many	CASSTGQGPQPQHF	TGTGCCAGCAGCACTGGACAGGGGCCTCAGCCCCAGCATTTT
TRBV12-3/TRBV12-4	TRBD1	TRBJ2-3	.	CASSGTGGPGRPDTQYF	TGTGCCAGCAGCGGGACAGGGGGCCCGGGGCGGCCAGATACGCAGTATTTT
TRBV7-9	.	TRBJ1-5	.	CASSGSFGQRSNQPQHF	TGTGCCAGCAGCGGATCTTTCGGCCAGAGGAGCAATCAGCCCCAGCATTTT
TRBV19	.	TRBJ1-1	few	CASRYSSATEAFF	TGTGCCAGTAGATACAGCTCGGCCACTGAAGCTTTCTTT
TRBV9	TRBD2	TRBJ2-3	many	CASSISRTSGATDTQYF	TGTGCCAGCAGCATATCTAGGACTAGCGGGGCCACAGATACGCAGTATTTT
TRBV4-1	.	TRBJ1-1	many	CASSQDTGTNTEAFF	TGCGCCAGCAGCCAAGATACAGGGACGAACACTGAAGCTTTCTTT